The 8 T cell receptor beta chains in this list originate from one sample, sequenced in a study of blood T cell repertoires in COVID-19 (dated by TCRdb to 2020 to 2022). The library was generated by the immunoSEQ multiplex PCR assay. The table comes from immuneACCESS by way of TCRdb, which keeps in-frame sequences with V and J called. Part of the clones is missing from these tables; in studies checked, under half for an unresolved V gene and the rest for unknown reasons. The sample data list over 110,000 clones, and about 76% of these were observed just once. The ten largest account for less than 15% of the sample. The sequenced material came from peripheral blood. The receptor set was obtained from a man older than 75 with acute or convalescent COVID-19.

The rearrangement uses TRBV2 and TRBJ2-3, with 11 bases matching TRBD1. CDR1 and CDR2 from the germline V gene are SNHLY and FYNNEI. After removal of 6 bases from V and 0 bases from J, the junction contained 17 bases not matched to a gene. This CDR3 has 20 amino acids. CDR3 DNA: TGTGCCAGCAGGAAAGGGACAGGGGGAGGTCAGGGGTCTAGCACAGATACGCAGTATTTT. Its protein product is CASRKGTGGGQGSSTDTQYF.

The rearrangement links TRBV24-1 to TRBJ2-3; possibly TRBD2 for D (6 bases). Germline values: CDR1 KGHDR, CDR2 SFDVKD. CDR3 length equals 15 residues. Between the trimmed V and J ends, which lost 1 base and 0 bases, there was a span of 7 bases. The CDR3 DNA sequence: TGTGCCACCAGTGATTTCCGGGGGAGCACAGATACGCAGTATTTT. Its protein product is CATSDFRGSTDTQYF.

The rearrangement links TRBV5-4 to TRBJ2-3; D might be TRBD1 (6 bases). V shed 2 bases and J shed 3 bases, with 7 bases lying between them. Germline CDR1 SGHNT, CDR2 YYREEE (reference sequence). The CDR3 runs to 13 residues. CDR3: CASSLQGTDTQYF. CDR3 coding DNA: TGTGCCAGCAGCTTACAGGGTACAGATACGCAGTATTTT.

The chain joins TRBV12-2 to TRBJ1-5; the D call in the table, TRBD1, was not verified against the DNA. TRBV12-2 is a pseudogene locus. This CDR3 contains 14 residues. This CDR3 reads CASRLQGSGQPQHF. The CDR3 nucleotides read TGTGCAAGTCGCTTACAGGGATCAGGGCAGCCCCAGCATTTT.

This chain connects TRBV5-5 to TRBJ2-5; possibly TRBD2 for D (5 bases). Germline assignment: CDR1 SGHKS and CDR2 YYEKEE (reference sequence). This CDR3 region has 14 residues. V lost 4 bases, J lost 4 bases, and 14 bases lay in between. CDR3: CASSLVVAPETQYF. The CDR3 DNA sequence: TGTGCCAGCAGCCTGGTCGTAGCGCCAGAGACCCAGTACTTC.

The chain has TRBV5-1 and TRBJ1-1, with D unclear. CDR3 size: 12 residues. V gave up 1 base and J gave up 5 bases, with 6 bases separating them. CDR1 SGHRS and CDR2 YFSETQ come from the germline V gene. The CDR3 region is CASSLSNTEAFF. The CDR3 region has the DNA TGCGCCAGCAGCTTGTCTAATACTGAAGCTTTCTTT.

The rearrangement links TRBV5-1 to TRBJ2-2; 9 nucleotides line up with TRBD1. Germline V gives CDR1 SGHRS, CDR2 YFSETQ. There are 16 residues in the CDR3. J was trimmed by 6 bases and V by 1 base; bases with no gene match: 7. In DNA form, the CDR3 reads TGCGCCAGCAGCTTGTTAGGGGACAGGGACGCCGGGGAGCTGTTTTTT. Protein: CASSLLGDRDAGELFF. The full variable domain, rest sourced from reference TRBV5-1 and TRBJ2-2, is KAGVTQTPRYLIKTRGQQVTLSCSPISGHRSVSWYQQTPGQGLQFLFEYFSETQRNKGNFPGRFSGRQFSNSRSEMNVSTLELGDSALYLCASSLLGDRDAGELFFGEGSRLTVL.

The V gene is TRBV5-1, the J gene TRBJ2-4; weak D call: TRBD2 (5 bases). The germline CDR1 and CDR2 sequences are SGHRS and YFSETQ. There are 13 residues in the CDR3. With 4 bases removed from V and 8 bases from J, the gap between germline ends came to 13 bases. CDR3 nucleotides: TGCGCCAGCAGCAACATTGAGGAGGACATTCAGTACTTC. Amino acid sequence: CASSNIEEDIQYF.